One sample yielded the 16 T cell receptor beta chains listed below, sequenced in a study of T cells in women clearing cervical HPV infection. Assay: immunoSEQ multiplex PCR; the TCRdb copy retains only in-frame clones and omits some. The sample table includes about 48,000 clones. The material sequenced was blood buffy coat. The receptors stem from a woman between 18 and 75 years old with a cervical HPV16 infection that either progressed to CIN3+ or cleared (not recorded which).

Of note for this clone: The read falls 3 residues short of the CDR3 end, and the missing part is taken from the germline J gene. The V gene is TRBV18, the J gene TRBJ2-3; a weak D match, TRBD1 (7 bases). The ends were cut back, 6 bases at V and 4 bases at J, with 17 bases in the middle. The CDR3 has 15 amino acids. CDR1 KGHSH and CDR2 LQKENI come from the germline V gene. The covered CDR3 bases are TGTGCCAGCTCCCCTTTAGGAGGGGGCCCAGATACG. This encodes CASSPLGGGPDT. The entire CDR3 sequence reads CASSPLGGGPDTQYF.

Of note for this clone: The sequenced fragment ends 3 residues before the CDR3 boundary, so the rest is inferred from the germline J gene. This sequence joins TRBV2 and TRBJ2-4; 7 bases match TRBD1. Germline values: CDR1 SNHLY, CDR2 FYNNEI. The CDR3 is made up of 16 amino acids. Trimming at V came to 4 bases and at J to 3 bases, leaving 9 bases not matched to a gene. CDR3 DNA, as far as it was read: TGTGCCAGCAGTGGGCGACAGGGTCTAGGCAAAAACATT. Its translation is CASSGRQGLGKNI. The whole CDR3 protein reads CASSGRQGLGKNIQYF. The full variable domain, completed using reference TRBV2 and TRBJ2-4, is EPEVTQTPSHQVTQMGQEVILRCVPISNHLYFYWYRQILGQKVEFLVSFYNNEISEKSEIFDDQFSVERPDGSNFTLKIRSTKLEDSAMYFCASSGRQGLGKNIQYFGAGTRLSVL.

Turning to this clone: The observed sequence ends 3 residues before the CDR3 terminus, with the missing tail filled in from the germline J gene. The chain joins TRBV10-3 to TRBJ1-4; D perhaps matches TRBD1 (6 bases). The CDR3 length is 19 residues. Germline V gene lookup returns CDR1 ENHRY and CDR2 SYGVKD. The V end was cut by 0 bases, the J end by 7 bases, with 24 bases between. CDR3 DNA, as far as it was read: TGTGCCATCAGTGAGTCGAACGAAGGCCCCAGGGGACAAGTTGAAAAA. This translates into CAISESNEGPRGQVEK. The entire CDR3 is CAISESNEGPRGQVEKLFF.

Turning to this clone: The sequenced fragment ends 3 residues before the CDR3 boundary, so the rest is inferred from the germline J gene. The J gene is TRBJ1-1, the V gene TRBV20-1; D may be TRBD1 (5 bases). Germline V gene lookup returns CDR1 DFQATT and CDR2 SNEGSKA (reference sequence). The CDR3 sequence is 13 residues long. The CDR3 loop reads CSASDNHRIAAFF. CDR3 DNA (partial): TGCAGTGCTAGTGACAACCACAGGATCGCA.

With respect to this clone: Read coverage stops 3 residues before the CDR3 terminus; the germline J gene supplies the remainder. This sequence joins TRBV6-1 and TRBJ1-2; D gene uncertain. CDR1 and CDR2 from the germline V gene are MNHNS and SASEGT. V was pared by 2 bases and J by 1 base, with 5 bases between. The CDR3 loop spans 13 amino acids. The CDR3 DNA, read in part, is TGTGCCAGCAGTGAACCTTTTAACTATGGC. Residues: CASSEPFNYG. The entire CDR3 protein reads CASSEPFNYGYTF.

About this clone: The read comes to an end 3 residues before the CDR3 does, leaving the germline J gene to fill in the end. The V gene is TRBV19, the J gene TRBJ1-5; the D is unclear. The CDR3 has 16 amino acids. CDR1 and CDR2 from the germline V gene are LNHDA and SQIVND (reference sequence). Trimming shortened V by 3 bases and J by 3 bases, and 15 bases separated the two germline ends. Incomplete CDR3 DNA: TGTGCCAGTAGTATCGACCGCGTGGGCCCCAATCAGCCC. Amino acids: CASSIDRVGPNQP. The complete CDR3 protein is CASSIDRVGPNQPQHF. Full variable domain (missing parts from reference TRBV19 and TRBJ1-5): DGGITQSPKYLFRKEGQNVTLSCEQNLNHDAMYWYRQDPGQGLRLIYYSQIVNDFQKGDIAEGYSVSREKKESFPLTVTSAQKNPTAFYLCASSIDRVGPNQPQHFGDGTRLSIL.

In the case of this clone: The read ends 3 residues before the CDR3 terminus; that terminus is restored from the germline J gene. The V call is TRBV18, the J call TRBJ1-1; D ambiguous. This CDR3 is built from 16 residues. Germline values: CDR1 KGHSH, CDR2 LQKENI. V lost 3 bases and J lost 0, with 14 bases in between. CDR3 in amino acids: CASSPRAVTMNTEAFF. The CDR3 bases that were read are TGTGCCAGCTCACCTAGAGCGGTAACGATGAACACTGAA.

Notes on this clone: The read terminates 3 residues ahead of where the CDR3 ends, so the germline J gene completes it. The chain joins TRBV20-1 to TRBJ1-6, with 8 bases lining up with TRBD1. The V segment lost 6 bases and the J segment 10 bases; nucleotides outside the gene matches: 11. This CDR3 spans 14 amino acids. From germline, CDR1 is DFQATT and CDR2 SNEGSKA (reference sequence). CDR3 sequence: CSARTGSGRSPLHF. The CDR3 DNA, read in part, is TGCAGTGCGCGGACAGGGTCCGGTAGGTCACCC.

This clone is medium-sized by frequency. The read ends 3 residues early relative to the CDR3; the germline J gene fills the gap. J is TRBJ2-3 and V is TRBV14; TRBD2 agrees at 7 bases. The CDR3 covers 20 residues. The V gene end was trimmed by 0 bases and the J gene end by 0 bases; junction bases not matched to a gene: 15. Germline V gives CDR1 SGHDN, CDR2 FVKESK. The CDR3: CASSQDIVEWGGVSTDTQYF. Partial CDR3 DNA: TGTGCCAGCAGCCAAGATATCGTCGAATGGGGGGGGGTAAGCACAGATACG.

Comments on this clone: The read comes to an end 3 residues before the CDR3 does, leaving the germline J gene to fill in the end. The chain has TRBV7-9 and TRBJ1-1; D call uncertain. Germline V gene lookup returns CDR1 SEHNR and CDR2 FQNEAQ (reference sequence). The V end lost 0 bases, the J end lost 4 bases, and 6 bases lay between the germline ends. The CDR3 covers 13 residues. The covered CDR3 bases are TGTGCCAGCAGCTTAGCGTGGGCCACTGAA. It is translated as CASSLAWATE. The entire CDR3 sequence reads CASSLAWATEAFF. Together with reference TRBV7-9 and TRBJ1-1, the CDR3 gives the full variable domain: DTGVSQNPRHKITKRGQNVTFRCDPISEHNRLYWYRQTLGQGPEFLTYFQNEAQLEKSRLLSDRFSAERPKGSFSTLEIQRTEQGDSAMYLCASSLAWATEAFFGQGTRLTVV.

On this clone itself: The missing CDR3 end, 3 residues past where the read stops, is filled in from the germline J gene. V gene TRBV11-3 combines with J gene TRBJ2-7; TRBD2 matches at 14 bases. Germline V lookup: CDR1 SGHNT, CDR2 YENEEA. The ends lost 5 bases at V and 3 bases at J; junction bases unmatched: 3. CDR3 size: 15 residues. The CDR3 loop reads CASSLGLAGVYEQYF. Partial CDR3 DNA: TGTGCCAGCAGCCTGGGACTAGCGGGAGTCTACGAG.

Remarks on this clone: The read terminates 3 residues before the CDR3 end, so the remaining end is supplied by the germline J gene. This chain connects TRBV7-6 to TRBJ2-7; 11 bases are a match to TRBD2. Germline assignment: CDR1 SGHVS and CDR2 FNYEAQ. This CDR3 comprises 18 residues. V lost 1 base to trimming and J lost 0 bases; unmatched junction nucleotides: 8. The CDR3 protein is CASSLEPGGLAASYEQYF. CDR3 bases read: TGTGCCAGCAGCTTAGAACCCGGGGGACTAGCGGCCTCCTACGAG.

Note on this clone: The read stops 3 residues short of the end of the CDR3; the missing end is completed from the germline J gene. The chain couples TRBV7-6 to TRBJ2-3; TRBD2 matches at 8 bases. J was trimmed by 6 bases and V by 4 bases; bases with no gene match: 6. In germline, CDR1 is SGHVS, CDR2 FNYEAQ. The CDR3 extends over 14 amino acids. The sequenced part of the CDR3 DNA is TGTGCCAGCAGCTCTCGGGGGGGAGGGGATACG. As protein: CASSSRGGGDT. The full CDR3 protein is CASSSRGGGDTQYF.

As to this clone: The read comes to an end 3 residues before the CDR3 does, leaving the germline J gene to fill in the end. The chain recombines TRBV20-1 with TRBJ2-5; D perhaps matches TRBD2 (6 bases). The CDR3 is 15 residues long. Germline V CDR1 and CDR2: DFQATT, SNEGSKA (reference sequence). The V end lost 2 bases, the J end lost 2 bases, and 15 bases lay between the germline ends. This CDR3 reads CSARRRGRDQETQYF. The sequenced part of the CDR3 DNA is TGCAGTGCTAGAAGGAGGGGTCGAGATCAAGAGACC.

The CDR3 sequence: CASSLNFNYGYTF. Incomplete CDR3 DNA: TGTGCCAGCAGCCTGAACTTTAACTATGGC. The genes are TRBV5-5 and TRBJ1-2; D uncertain. The read terminates 3 residues before the CDR3 end, so the remaining end is supplied by the germline J gene. CDR1 and CDR2 (germline): SGHKS, YYEKEE (reference sequence). The V end was cut by 4 bases, the J end by 1 base, with 8 bases between. This CDR3 is 13 amino acids long.

For this clone: From the germline J gene comes the end of the CDR3, since the read stops 3 residues before it. The chain carries TRBV12-3 or TRBV12-4 and TRBJ2-1; the D gene is possibly TRBD2 (6 bases). V lost 5 bases and J 7 bases, leaving 12 bases between the germline ends. CDR3 length: 13 amino acids. CDR3 bases read: TGTGCCAGCAGTCGAGGACTATTGAATGAG. Its translation is CASSRGLLNE. The full CDR3 is CASSRGLLNEQFF.